This T cell receptor (beta chain) was recovered during a study of T cells in localized non-small cell lung cancer. This CDR3 region has 16 residues. Between the trimmed V and J ends, which lost 4 bases and 5 bases, there was a span of 15 bases. Per the germline V gene, CDR1 is SNHLY and CDR2 is FYNNEI. Sequencing used immunoSEQ multiplex PCR; TCRdb keeps in-frame clones, though not all of them. The table includes over 55,000 clones, 90% detected once. Study conclusions and caveats: Longer overall survival was seen with higher T cell density measured in blood.

This clone was observed a single time. Its antigen is undetermined. The material was peripheral blood, obtained before any cancer treatment. The clonotype was recovered from a woman aged 35-75 years with stage I lung adenocarcinoma. This sequence joins TRBV2 and TRBJ1-6, with a weak D call TRBD1 (6 bases). The CDR3 spells CASSVARGAHNSPLHF. The CDR3, as DNA: TGTGCCAGCAGTGTGGCCAGGGGAGCCCATAATTCACCCCTCCACTTT.